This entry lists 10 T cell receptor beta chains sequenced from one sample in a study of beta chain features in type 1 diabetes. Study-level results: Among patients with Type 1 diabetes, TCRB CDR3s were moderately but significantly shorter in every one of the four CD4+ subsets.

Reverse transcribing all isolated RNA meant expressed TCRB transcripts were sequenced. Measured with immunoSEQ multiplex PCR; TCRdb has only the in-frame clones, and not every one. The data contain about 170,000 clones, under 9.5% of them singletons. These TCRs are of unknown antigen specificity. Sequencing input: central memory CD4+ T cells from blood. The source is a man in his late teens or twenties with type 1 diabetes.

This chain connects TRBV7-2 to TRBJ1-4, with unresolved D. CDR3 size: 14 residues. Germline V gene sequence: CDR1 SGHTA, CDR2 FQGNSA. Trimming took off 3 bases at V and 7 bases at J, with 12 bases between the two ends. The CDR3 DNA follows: TGTGCCAGCAGCTTTCAAGGAGGCGCTGAAAAACTGTTTTTT. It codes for CASSFQGGAEKLFF.

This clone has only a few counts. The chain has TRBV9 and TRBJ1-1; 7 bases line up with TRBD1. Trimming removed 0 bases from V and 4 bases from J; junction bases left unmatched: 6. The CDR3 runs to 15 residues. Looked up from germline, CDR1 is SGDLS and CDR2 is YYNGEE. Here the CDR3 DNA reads TGTGCCAGCAGCGTAGTTGGGCAGGGGGGCACTGAAGCTTTCTTT. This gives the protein CASSVVGQGGTEAFF.

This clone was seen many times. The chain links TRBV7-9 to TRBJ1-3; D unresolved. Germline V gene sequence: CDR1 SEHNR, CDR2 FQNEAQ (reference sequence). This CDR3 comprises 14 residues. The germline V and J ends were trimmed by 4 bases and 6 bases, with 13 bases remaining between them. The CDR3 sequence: CASSYQAYQNTIYF. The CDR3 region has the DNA TGTGCCAGCAGCTACCAGGCTTACCAAAACACCATATATTTT.

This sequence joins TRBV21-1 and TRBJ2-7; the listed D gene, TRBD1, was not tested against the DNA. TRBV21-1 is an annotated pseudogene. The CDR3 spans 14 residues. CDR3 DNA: TGTGCCAGCAGCCATGGGCCGAATTTCTACGAGCAGTACTTC. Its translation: CASSHGPNFYEQYF.

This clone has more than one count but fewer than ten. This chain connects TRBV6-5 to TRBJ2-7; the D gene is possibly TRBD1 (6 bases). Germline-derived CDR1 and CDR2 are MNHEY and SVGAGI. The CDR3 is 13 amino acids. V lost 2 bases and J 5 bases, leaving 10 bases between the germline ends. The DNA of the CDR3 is TGTGCCAGCAGTTACCAGGGGCTACACGAGCAGTACTTC. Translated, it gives CASSYQGLHEQYF.

The DNA of the CDR3 is TGTGCCAGCAGCTGGACTGACAGGGGCGGCGGGGAGCTGTTTTTT. Protein: CASSWTDRGGGELFF. The chain employs TRBV27 and TRBJ2-2; 8 positions match TRBD1. V was clipped by 6 bases and J by 7 bases; unmatched bases: 10. The CDR3 runs to 15 residues. Germline loops: CDR1 MNHEY, CDR2 SMNVEV (reference sequence).

CDR3: CAWSVGTSGSYNEQFF. The CDR3 DNA follows: TGTGCCTGGAGTGTAGGGACTAGCGGGTCCTACAATGAGCAGTTCTTC. The rearrangement uses TRBV30 and TRBJ2-1; 12 nucleotides agree with TRBD2. Germline V gene data show CDR1 as GTSNPN and CDR2 as SVGIG (reference sequence). The ends lost 0 bases at V and 1 base at J; junction bases unmatched: 1. The CDR3 totals 16 residues.

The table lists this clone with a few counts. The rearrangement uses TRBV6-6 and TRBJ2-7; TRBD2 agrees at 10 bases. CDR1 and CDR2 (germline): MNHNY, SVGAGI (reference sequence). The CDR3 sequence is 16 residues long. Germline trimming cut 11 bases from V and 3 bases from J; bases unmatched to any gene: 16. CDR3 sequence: CAVGGSGRAGGYEQYF. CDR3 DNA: TGTGCCGTTGGTGGGAGCGGGAGGGCGGGAGGCTACGAGCAGTACTTC.

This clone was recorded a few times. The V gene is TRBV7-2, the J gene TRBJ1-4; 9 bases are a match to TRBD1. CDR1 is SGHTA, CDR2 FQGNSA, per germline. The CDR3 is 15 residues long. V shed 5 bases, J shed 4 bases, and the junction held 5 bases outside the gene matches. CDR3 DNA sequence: TGTGCCAGCAGCCGACAGGGGGGTCATAATGAAAAACTGTTTTTT. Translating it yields CASSRQGGHNEKLFF.

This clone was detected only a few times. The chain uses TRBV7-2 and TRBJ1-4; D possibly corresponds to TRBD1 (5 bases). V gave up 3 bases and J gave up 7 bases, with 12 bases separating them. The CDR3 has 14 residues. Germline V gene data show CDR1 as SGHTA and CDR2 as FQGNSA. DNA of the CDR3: TGTGCCAGCAGCTTGGGACCCGGGGGTGAAAAACTGTTTTTT. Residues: CASSLGPGGEKLFF.